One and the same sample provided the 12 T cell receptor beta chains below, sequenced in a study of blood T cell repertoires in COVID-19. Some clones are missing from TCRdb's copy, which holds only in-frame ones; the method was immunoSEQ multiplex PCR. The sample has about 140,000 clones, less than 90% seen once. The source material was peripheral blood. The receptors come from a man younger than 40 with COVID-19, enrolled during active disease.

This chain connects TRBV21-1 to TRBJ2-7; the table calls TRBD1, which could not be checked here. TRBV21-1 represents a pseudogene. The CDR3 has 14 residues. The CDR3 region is CATPSGQGTHEQYF. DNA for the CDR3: TGTGCCACCCCTTCCGGGCAGGGGACCCACGAGCAGTACTTC.

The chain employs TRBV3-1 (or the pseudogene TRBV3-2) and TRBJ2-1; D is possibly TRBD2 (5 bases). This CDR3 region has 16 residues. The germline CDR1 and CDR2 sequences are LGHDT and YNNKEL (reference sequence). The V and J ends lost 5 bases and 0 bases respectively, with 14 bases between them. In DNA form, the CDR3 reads TGTGCCAGCAGCTTACGGGGATACAGCTCCTACAATGAGCAGTTCTTC. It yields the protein CASSLRGYSSYNEQFF.

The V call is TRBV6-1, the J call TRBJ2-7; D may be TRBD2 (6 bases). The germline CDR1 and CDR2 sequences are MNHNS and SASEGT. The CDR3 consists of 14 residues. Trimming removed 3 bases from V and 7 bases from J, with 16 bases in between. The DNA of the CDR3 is TGTGCCAGCAGTGAGAGCGGTGGACGGGAGGAGCAGTACTTC. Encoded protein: CASSESGGREEQYF.

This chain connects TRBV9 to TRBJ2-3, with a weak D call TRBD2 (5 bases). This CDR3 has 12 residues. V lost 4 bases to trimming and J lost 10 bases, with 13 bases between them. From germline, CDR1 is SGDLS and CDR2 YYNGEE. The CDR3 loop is CASSPGELAQYF. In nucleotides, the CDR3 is TGTGCCAGCAGCCCCGGGGAGCTGGCGCAGTATTTT.

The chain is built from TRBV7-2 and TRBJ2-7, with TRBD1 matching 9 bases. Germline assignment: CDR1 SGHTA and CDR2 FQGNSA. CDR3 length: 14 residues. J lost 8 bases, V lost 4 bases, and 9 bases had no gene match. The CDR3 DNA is TGTGCCAGCAGCTCGACAGGGGGTGGTGGTAAGCAGTACTTC. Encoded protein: CASSSTGGGGKQYF. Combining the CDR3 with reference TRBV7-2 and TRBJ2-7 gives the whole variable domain GAGVSQSPSNKVTEKGKDVELRCDPISGHTALYWYRQSLGQGLEFLIYFQGNSAPDKSGLPSDRFSAERTGGSVSTLTIQRTQQEDSAVYLCASSSTGGGGKQYFGPGTRLTVT.

CDR3 loop: CASSLLPGGEQFF. CDR3 DNA: TGTGCCAGCAGTTTGCTTCCTGGAGGTGAGCAGTTCTTC. V gene TRBV27 combines with J gene TRBJ2-1; D may be TRBD2 (5 bases). The CDR3 is made up of 13 amino acids. Looked up from germline, CDR1 is MNHEY and CDR2 is SMNVEV (reference sequence). Trimming took 3 bases from V and 9 from J, leaving 12 bases between them.

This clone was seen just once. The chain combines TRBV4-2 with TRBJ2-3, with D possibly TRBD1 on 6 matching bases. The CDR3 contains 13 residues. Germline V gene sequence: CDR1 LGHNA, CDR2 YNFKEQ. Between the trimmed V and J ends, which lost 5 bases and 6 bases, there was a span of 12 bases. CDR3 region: CASSSQGRDTQYF. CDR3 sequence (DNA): TGTGCCAGCAGCTCACAGGGTCGGGATACGCAGTATTTT.

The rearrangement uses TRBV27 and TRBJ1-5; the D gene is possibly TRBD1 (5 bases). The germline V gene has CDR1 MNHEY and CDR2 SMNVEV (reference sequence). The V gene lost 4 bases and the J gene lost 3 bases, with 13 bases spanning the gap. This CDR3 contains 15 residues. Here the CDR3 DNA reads TGTGCCAGCAGTTCCGCGTCAGGGATCAATCAGCCCCAGCATTTT. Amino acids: CASSSASGINQPQHF.

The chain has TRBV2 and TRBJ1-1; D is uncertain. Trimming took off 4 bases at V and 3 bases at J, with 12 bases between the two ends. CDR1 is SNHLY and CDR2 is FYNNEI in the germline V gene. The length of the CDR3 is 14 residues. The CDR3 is CASSADPRYTEAFF. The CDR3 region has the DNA TGTGCCAGCAGTGCAGATCCCCGTTACACTGAAGCTTTCTTT.

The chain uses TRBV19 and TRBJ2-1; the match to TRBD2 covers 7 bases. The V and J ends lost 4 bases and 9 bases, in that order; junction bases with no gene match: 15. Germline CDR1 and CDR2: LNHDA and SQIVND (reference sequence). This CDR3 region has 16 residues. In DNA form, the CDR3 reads TGTGCCAGTAGTACGATGATCGGGAGGCCCCCGAGTGAGCAGTTCTTC. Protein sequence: CASSTMIGRPPSEQFF.

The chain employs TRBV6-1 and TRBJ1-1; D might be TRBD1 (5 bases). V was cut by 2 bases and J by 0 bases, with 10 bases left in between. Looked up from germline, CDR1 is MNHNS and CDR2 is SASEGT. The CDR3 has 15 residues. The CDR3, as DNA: TGTGCCAGCAGTGAAAGGGGCATCATGAACACTGAAGCTTTCTTT. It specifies CASSERGIMNTEAFF.

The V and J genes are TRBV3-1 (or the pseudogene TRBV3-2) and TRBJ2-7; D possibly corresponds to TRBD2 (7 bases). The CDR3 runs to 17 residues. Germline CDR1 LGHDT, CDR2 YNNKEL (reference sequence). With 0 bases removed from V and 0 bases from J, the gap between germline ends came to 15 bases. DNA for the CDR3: TGTGCCAGCAGCCAAGACTGGGGGCTAGCGGACTCCTACGAGCAGTACTTC. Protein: CASSQDWGLADSYEQYF.